The rows below give T cell receptor beta chains drawn from one sample of a study of technical replicates of blood from a handful of donors. The data were produced by immunoSEQ multiplex PCR, yet TCRdb's version contains in-frame clones alone and is incomplete. The sample includes 60,000 to 90,000 clones, roughly 94% of them seen just once. The sequencing input was T cells isolated from PBMCs. Receptors were obtained from a human donor in good health. Both conserved end residues are part of each CDR3. A D gene is named only where the DNA matches it firmly. Clone size appears in some rows only: once, few, many, or a class for an expanded clone.

V: TRBV7-9
size: -
D: TRBD2
J: TRBJ2-5
CDR3: CASSLEAGAQETQYF
DNA: TGTGCCAGCAGCTTAGAAGCGGGGGCACAAGAGACCCAGTACTTC

V: TRBV30
size: -
D: -
J: TRBJ1-6
CDR3: CAWEEGRFGNSPLHF
DNA: TGTGCCTGGGAGGAGGGCAGGTTCGGTAATTCACCCCTCCACTTT

V: TRBV28
size: -
D: -
J: TRBJ1-5
CDR3: CASSLVQDSFRQPQHF
DNA: TGTGCCAGCAGTTTGGTCCAGGACAGTTTCCGTCAGCCCCAGCATTTT

V: TRBV10-3
size: once
D: TRBD1
J: TRBJ1-4
CDR3: CAISGTGGGTGYGEKLFF
DNA: TGTGCCATCAGTGGGACAGGGGGCGGAACGGGCTATGGTGAAAAACTGTTTTTT

V: TRBV27
size: -
D: -
J: TRBJ2-7
CDR3: CASSSPLRGSPDEQYF
DNA: TGTGCCAGCAGTTCCCCCCTCAGAGGGAGTCCCGACGAGCAGTACTTC

V: TRBV5-4
size: -
D: -
J: TRBJ2-7
CDR3: CASSLGEAPSEQYF
DNA: TGTGCCAGCAGCTTGGGAGAGGCGCCCAGCGAGCAGTACTTC

V: TRBV7-7
size: few
D: -
J: TRBJ2-5
CDR3: CASSSFTGITISETQYF
DNA: TGTGCTAGCAGCTCCTTTACAGGAATTACTATCTCGGAGACCCAGTACTTC

V: TRBV5-1
size: -
D: -
J: TRBJ1-1
CDR3: CASSLAGTNTEAFF
DNA: TGCGCCAGCAGCTTAGCAGGAACGAACACTGAAGCTTTCTTT

V: TRBV5-7
size: -
D: -
J: TRBJ2-7
CDR3: CASSKDNFSLYEQYF
DNA: TGTGCCAGCAGTAAGGACAATTTCTCGCTCTACGAGCAGTACTTC

V: TRBV4-1
size: -
D: -
J: TRBJ2-7
CDR3: CASSQGLSYEQYF
DNA: TGCGCCAGCAGCCAGGGACTTTCCTACGAGCAGTACTTC

V: TRBV5-4
size: -
D: TRBD2
J: TRBJ2-3
CDR3: CASSPGLAGAVSTDTQYF
DNA: TGTGCCAGCAGCCCGGGACTAGCGGGGGCCGTTAGCACAGATACGCAGTATTTT

V: TRBV7-2
size: -
D: -
J: TRBJ2-1
CDR3: CASSYEAQLRRGNEQFF
DNA: TGTGCCAGCAGCTACGAAGCACAGTTACGCCGGGGGAATGAGCAGTTCTTC

V: TRBV14
size: -
D: -
J: TRBJ1-4
CDR3: CASSQVPGFNEKLFF
DNA: TGTGCCAGCAGCCAAGTACCCGGGTTTAATGAAAAACTGTTTTTT

V: TRBV19
size: -
D: TRBD2
J: TRBJ2-1
CDR3: CASHTAGEGRNEQFF
DNA: TGTGCCAGCCATACAGCGGGAGAAGGGAGGAATGAGCAGTTCTTC

V: TRBV5-1
size: -
D: TRBD1
J: TRBJ1-6
CDR3: CASSTDRGSSPLHF
DNA: TGCGCCAGCAGCACGGACAGGGGGTCTTCACCCCTCCACTTT

V: TRBV28
size: -
D: TRBD1
J: TRBJ2-3
CDR3: CASSPRQGDTQYF
DNA: TGTGCCAGCAGTCCCAGACAGGGAGATACGCAGTATTTT

V: TRBV7-9
size: -
D: TRBD2
J: TRBJ2-1
CDR3: CASRLAGLGEQFF
DNA: TGTGCCAGCAGGCTAGCGGGGTTGGGTGAGCAGTTCTTC

V: TRBV6-1
size: -
D: -
J: TRBJ2-7
CDR3: CASSTMGGSYEQYF
DNA: TGTGCCAGCAGCACGATGGGGGGTAGCTACGAGCAGTACTTC

V: TRBV7-8
size: -
D: -
J: TRBJ2-7
CDR3: CASSGRGYEQYF
DNA: TGTGCCAGCAGTGGACGGGGCTACGAGCAGTACTTC

V: TRBV19
size: -
D: -
J: TRBJ2-5
CDR3: CASSTRVYPNTPQETQYF
DNA: TGTGCCAGTAGTACCCGGGTCTACCCAAATACTCCCCAAGAGACCCAGTACTTC

V: TRBV10-3
size: once
D: TRBD2
J: TRBJ2-2
CDR3: CAISEVAGATGELFF
DNA: TGTGCCATCAGTGAGGTGGCGGGAGCCACCGGGGAGCTGTTTTTT

V: TRBV19
size: -
D: TRBD1
J: TRBJ2-4
CDR3: CASMGQGLLAKNIQYF
DNA: TGTGCCAGTATGGGACAGGGGTTGCTAGCCAAAAACATTCAGTACTTC

V: TRBV4-2
size: -
D: -
J: TRBJ1-2
CDR3: CASSQVERVYGYTF
DNA: TGTGCCAGCAGCCAAGTGGAGAGGGTCTATGGCTACACCTTC

V: TRBV30
size: -
D: TRBD1
J: TRBJ1-2
CDR3: CAWSVRQGSGYTF
DNA: TGTGCCTGGAGTGTACGACAGGGTAGTGGCTACACCTTC

V: TRBV7-7
size: -
D: TRBD2
J: TRBJ2-1
CDR3: CASSLGSGSSSYNEQFF
DNA: TGTGCCAGCAGCTTAGGTAGCGGGAGCAGCTCCTACAATGAGCAGTTCTTC

V: TRBV4-1
size: once
D: TRBD2
J: TRBJ2-7
CDR3: CASSQAFNLAAVYEQYF
DNA: TGCGCCAGCAGCCAAGCCTTCAATCTAGCGGCTGTCTACGAGCAGTACTTC

V: TRBV30
size: -
D: -
J: TRBJ1-4
CDR3: CAWSGIQGVSEKLFF
DNA: TGTGCCTGGAGTGGAATACAGGGAGTCAGCGAAAAACTGTTTTTT

V: TRBV14
size: -
D: TRBD2
J: TRBJ2-1
CDR3: CASSQEALAGTQFF
DNA: TGTGCCAGCAGCCAAGAGGCTCTAGCGGGGACACAGTTCTTC

V: TRBV14
size: -
D: TRBD1
J: TRBJ1-2
CDR3: CASSPPDRPYGYTF
DNA: TGTGCCAGCAGCCCCCCGGACAGGCCTTATGGCTACACCTTC

V: TRBV12-5
size: -
D: TRBD1
J: TRBJ1-5
CDR3: CASGPSRDRWVISNQPQHF
DNA: TGTGCTAGTGGCCCATCCCGGGACAGGTGGGTCATTAGCAATCAGCCCCAGCATTTT

V: TRBV28
size: once
D: -
J: TRBJ2-1
CDR3: CASSLPGSSYNEQFF
DNA: TGTGCCAGCAGTTTACCCGGGAGCTCCTACAATGAGCAGTTCTTC

V: TRBV9
size: -
D: TRBD1
J: TRBJ1-6
CDR3: CASSARQGTNSPLHF
DNA: TGTGCCAGCAGCGCCCGACAGGGTACTAATTCACCCCTCCACTTT

V: TRBV10-1
size: -
D: -
J: TRBJ1-1
CDR3: CASRQAEVGEAFF
DNA: TGCGCCAGCCGACAGGCGGAGGTTGGAGAAGCTTTCTTT

V: TRBV9
size: -
D: -
J: TRBJ2-7
CDR3: CASSGAPRPYEQYF
DNA: TGTGCCAGCAGCGGCGCCCCCCGCCCCTACGAGCAGTACTTC

V: TRBV12-5
size: -
D: -
J: TRBJ2-5
CDR3: CASGSGQQETQYF
DNA: TGTGCTAGTGGTAGCGGACAGCAAGAGACCCAGTACTTC

V: TRBV4-1
size: -
D: -
J: TRBJ2-7
CDR3: CASSQAFGGSSYEQYF
DNA: TGCGCCAGCAGCCAAGCATTCGGGGGAAGCTCCTACGAGCAGTACTTC

V: TRBV7-9
size: -
D: -
J: TRBJ2-7
CDR3: CASSSRSGGAVVYEQYF
DNA: TGTGCCAGCAGTTCACGTTCCGGCGGGGCAGTAGTGTACGAGCAGTACTTC

V: TRBV5-1
size: -
D: TRBD1
J: TRBJ1-2
CDR3: CASSPNTGVGYTF
DNA: TGCGCCAGCAGCCCCAATACAGGGGTTGGCTACACCTTC

V: TRBV5-6
size: -
D: -
J: TRBJ2-7
CDR3: CASSPGTSLEQYF
DNA: TGTGCCAGCAGCCCAGGGACAAGTCTCGAGCAGTACTTC

V: TRBV6-5
size: -
D: -
J: TRBJ1-5
CDR3: CASSYSVSNQPQHF
DNA: TGTGCCAGCAGTTACTCCGTCAGCAATCAGCCCCAGCATTTT

V: TRBV5-6
size: -
D: TRBD2
J: TRBJ2-5
CDR3: CASSYPGGETQYF
DNA: TGTGCCAGCAGCTACCCGGGAGGCGAAACCCAGTACTTC

V: TRBV14
size: -
D: -
J: TRBJ2-1
CDR3: CASSPGASYNEQFF
DNA: TGTGCCAGCAGCCCCGGAGCATCCTACAATGAGCAGTTCTTC

V: TRBV28
size: -
D: TRBD2
J: TRBJ2-3
CDR3: CASTQFIVLAGGPSPSTDTQYF
DNA: TGTGCCAGCACGCAGTTTATAGTCCTAGCGGGAGGGCCTTCCCCTAGCACAGATACGCAGTATTTT

V: TRBV5-6
size: -
D: -
J: TRBJ1-1
CDR3: CASSSFRAQNTEAFF
DNA: TGTGCCAGCAGCTCATTCAGGGCGCAGAACACTGAAGCTTTCTTT

V: TRBV28
size: -
D: -
J: TRBJ2-7
CDR3: CASSPVLDSYEQYF
DNA: TGTGCCAGCAGTCCAGTACTAGACTCCTACGAGCAGTATTTC

V: TRBV19
size: -
D: -
J: TRBJ1-2
CDR3: CASSIGSSGYTF
DNA: TGTGCCAGTAGTATCGGGTCTTCTGGCTACACCTTC

V: TRBV19
size: -
D: TRBD1
J: TRBJ1-1
CDR3: CASSQDRGNTEAFF
DNA: TGTGCCAGTAGCCAGGACAGGGGGAACACTGAAGCTTTCTTT

V: TRBV10-2
size: -
D: -
J: TRBJ1-1
CDR3: CASTPRLDTEAFF
DNA: TGCGCCAGCACCCCCAGGTTGGACACTGAAGCTTTCTTT

V: TRBV7-8
size: -
D: -
J: TRBJ1-2
CDR3: CASSPTFGGHRNYGYTF
DNA: TGTGCCAGCAGCCCGACATTTGGGGGACACCGAAACTATGGCTACACCTTC

V: TRBV19
size: -
D: TRBD1
J: TRBJ2-7
CDR3: CASSNVGQGTFYEQYF
DNA: TGTGCCAGTAGCAACGTGGGACAGGGAACTTTCTACGAGCAGTACTTC

V: TRBV5-1
size: -
D: -
J: TRBJ2-1
CDR3: CASSLSGGDNEQFF
DNA: TGCGCCAGCAGCTTATCTGGCGGTGACAATGAGCAGTTCTTC